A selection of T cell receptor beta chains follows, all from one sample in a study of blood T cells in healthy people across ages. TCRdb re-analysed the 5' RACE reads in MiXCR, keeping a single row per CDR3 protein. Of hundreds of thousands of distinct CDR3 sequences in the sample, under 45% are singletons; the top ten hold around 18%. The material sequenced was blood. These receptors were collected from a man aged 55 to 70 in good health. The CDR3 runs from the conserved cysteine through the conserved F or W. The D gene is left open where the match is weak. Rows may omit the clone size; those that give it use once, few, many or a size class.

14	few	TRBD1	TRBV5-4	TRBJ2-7	TGTGCCAGCAGCCTACAGGGGTTGCGATACGAGCAGTACTTC	CASSLQGLRYEQYF
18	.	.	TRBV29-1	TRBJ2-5	TGCAGCGTTGAGGTGGGGGTCGGTCCCCATCAGGGGGGGGAGACCCAGTACTTC	CSVEVGVGPHQGGETQYF
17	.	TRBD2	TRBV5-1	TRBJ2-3	TGCGCCAGCAGCTTGGGGACTAGCGGGAGATTCACAGATACGCAGTATTTT	CASSLGTSGRFTDTQYF
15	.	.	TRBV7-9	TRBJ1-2	TGTGCCAGCAGCTTTTTAGGTGACAGCGCTGGGGGCTACACCTTC	CASSFLGDSAGGYTF
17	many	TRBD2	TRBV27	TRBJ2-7	TGTGCCAGCAGTCCCGGACTAGCGGGGGCGAACTCCTACGAGCAGTACTTC	CASSPGLAGANSYEQYF
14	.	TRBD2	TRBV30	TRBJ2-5	TGTGCCTGGAGCAACGGGGGGTCCCAGGGGACCCAGTACTTC	CAWSNGGSQGTQYF
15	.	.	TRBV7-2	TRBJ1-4	TGTGCCAGCAGGTCAGGACCCGCAACTAATGAAAAACTGTTTTTT	CASRSGPATNEKLFF
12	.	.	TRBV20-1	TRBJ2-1	TGCAGTGCCCGACGGGACATCCTGAGTTGGTTCTTC	CSARRDILSWFF
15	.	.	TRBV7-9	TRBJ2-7	TGTGCCAGCAGCTCGCCGGACCTTAAAGCCTACGAGCAGTACTTC	CASSSPDLKAYEQYF
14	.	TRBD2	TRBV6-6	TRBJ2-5	TGTGCCAGCAGCCAATCACTAGCGGGACTCCCCCAGTACTTC	CASSQSLAGLPQYF
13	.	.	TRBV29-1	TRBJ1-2	TGCAGCGCCCGGGAAGGGTGCAACTATGGCTACACCTTC	CSAREGCNYGYTF
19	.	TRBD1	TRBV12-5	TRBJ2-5	TGTGCTAGTGGTTTGCCCACGGGACAGGGGAGGATGTACCAAGAGACCCAGTACTTC	CASGLPTGQGRMYQETQYF
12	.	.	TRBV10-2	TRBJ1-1	TGCGCCAGCAGGGGGTTGGACACTGAAGCTTTCTTT	CASRGLDTEAFF
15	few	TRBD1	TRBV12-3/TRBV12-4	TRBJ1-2	TGTGCCAGCAGTTTAGCGCTCGGGACAGGGCTTGGCTACACCTTC	CASSLALGTGLGYTF
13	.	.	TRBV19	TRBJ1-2	TGTGCCAGTAGTATGTGGGGGGCGAGAGGCTACACCTTC	CASSMWGARGYTF
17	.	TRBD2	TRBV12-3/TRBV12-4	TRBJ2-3	TGTGCCGGCAGTTTTTCGGCTAGCGGGGGGGACCCGGATACGCAGTATTTT	CAGSFSASGGDPDTQYF
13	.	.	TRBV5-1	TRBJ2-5	TGCGCCAGCAGCGGGTCTTTCCAGGAGACCCAGTACTTC	CASSGSFQETQYF
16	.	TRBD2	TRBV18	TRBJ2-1	TGTGCCAGCTCACCATTGCAAGCGGGGTCCTACAATGAGCAGTTCTTC	CASSPLQAGSYNEQFF
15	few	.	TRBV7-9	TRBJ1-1	TGTGCCAGCAGCTTACGGTCTGGGGTGAACACTGAAGCTTTCTTT	CASSLRSGVNTEAFF
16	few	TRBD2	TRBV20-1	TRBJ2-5	TGCAGTGCCCGGGGACTAGCGGGGGTGTTCCAAGAGACCCAGTACTTC	CSARGLAGVFQETQYF
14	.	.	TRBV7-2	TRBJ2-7	TGTGCCAGCAGTTTTCCGGACAGAATCTCCGAGCAGTACTTC	CASSFPDRISEQYF